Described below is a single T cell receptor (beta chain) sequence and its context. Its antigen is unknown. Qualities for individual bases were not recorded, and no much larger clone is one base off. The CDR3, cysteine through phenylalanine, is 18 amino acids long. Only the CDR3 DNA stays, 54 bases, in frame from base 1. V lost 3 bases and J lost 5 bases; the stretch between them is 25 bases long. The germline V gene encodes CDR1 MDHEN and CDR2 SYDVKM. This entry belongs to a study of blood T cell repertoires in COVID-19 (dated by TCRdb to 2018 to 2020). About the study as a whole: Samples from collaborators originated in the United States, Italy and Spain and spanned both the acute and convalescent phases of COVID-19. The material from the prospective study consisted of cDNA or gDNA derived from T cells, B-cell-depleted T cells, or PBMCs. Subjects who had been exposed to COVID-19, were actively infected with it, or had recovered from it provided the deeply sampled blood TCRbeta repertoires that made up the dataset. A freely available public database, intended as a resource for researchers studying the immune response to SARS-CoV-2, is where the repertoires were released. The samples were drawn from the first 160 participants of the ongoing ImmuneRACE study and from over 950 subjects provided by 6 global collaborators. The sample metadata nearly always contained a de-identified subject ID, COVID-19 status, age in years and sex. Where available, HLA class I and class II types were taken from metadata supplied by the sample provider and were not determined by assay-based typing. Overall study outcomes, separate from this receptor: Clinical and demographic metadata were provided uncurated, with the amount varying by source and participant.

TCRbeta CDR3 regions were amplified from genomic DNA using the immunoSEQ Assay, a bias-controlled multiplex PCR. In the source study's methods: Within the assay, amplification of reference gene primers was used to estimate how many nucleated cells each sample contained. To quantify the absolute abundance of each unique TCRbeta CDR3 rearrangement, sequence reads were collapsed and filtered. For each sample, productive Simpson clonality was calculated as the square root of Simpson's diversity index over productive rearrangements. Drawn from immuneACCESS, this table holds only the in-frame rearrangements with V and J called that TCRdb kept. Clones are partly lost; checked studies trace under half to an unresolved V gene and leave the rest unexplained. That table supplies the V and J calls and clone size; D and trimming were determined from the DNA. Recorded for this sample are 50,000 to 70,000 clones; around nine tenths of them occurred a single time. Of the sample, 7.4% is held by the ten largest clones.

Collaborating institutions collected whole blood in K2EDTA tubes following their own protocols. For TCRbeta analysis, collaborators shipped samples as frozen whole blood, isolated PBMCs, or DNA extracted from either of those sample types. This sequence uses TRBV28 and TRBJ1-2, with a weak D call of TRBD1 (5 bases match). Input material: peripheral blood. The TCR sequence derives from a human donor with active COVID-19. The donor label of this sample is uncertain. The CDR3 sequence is CASSFWHAGQRGRYGYTF. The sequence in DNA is TGTGCCAGCAGTTTTTGGCACGCGGGGCAGAGAGGGCGATATGGCTACACCTTC.